This T cell receptor beta chain was retrieved from a study of siplizumab effects on memory and regulatory T cells. Study-wide findings and caveats: Proliferating Tregs from siplizumab cultures lacked functional confirmation of suppression.

Trimming cost V 1 base and J 4 bases, with 10 bases left between them. The CDR3 covers 13 residues. CDR1 is GTSNPN, CDR2 SVGIG, per germline (reference sequence). On this clone itself: The antigen remains undetermined.

Produced via immunoSEQ multiplex PCR; TCRdb's table is partial and in-frame only. The sample includes 110,000 or so clones, approximately 92% of them seen just once. Sequences were obtained from non-Treg CD4+ T cells sorted from blood. The receptor's source is a human donor in good health. The rearrangement links TRBV30 to TRBJ1-1; D remains unclear. Here the CDR3 DNA reads TGTGCCTGGAGTGACGGGAGGAGCACTGAAGCTTTCTTT. The encoded protein is CAWSDGRSTEAFF.